What follows are 13 T cell receptor beta chains derived from one specimen sequenced in a study of cytomegalovirus exposure and HLA in healthy donors. 13 Jbeta primers and 60 Vbeta primers were used for the PCR. Produced via immunoSEQ multiplex PCR; TCRdb's table is partial and in-frame only. The sample has roughly 200,000 clones, roughly 75% seen once. The specimen was PBMCs. The receptors stem from a man aged 40-49 years in good health and CMV-seronegative.

The sample holds one count of this clone. The chain is built from TRBV27 and TRBJ2-5, with a tentative D call TRBD2 (5 bases). The J call is doubtful: the DNA matches TRBJ2-7 better. The CDR3 contains 13 residues. The germline V gene encodes CDR1 MNHEY and CDR2 SMNVEV (reference sequence). This chain's CDR3 is CASSTPPGNEQYF. The DNA of the CDR3 is TGTGCCAGCAGCACCCCCCCCGGGAACGAGCAGTACTTC.

The chain is built from TRBV9 and TRBJ2-3; maybe TRBD2 (6 bases). The CDR3 is 14 amino acids. V was clipped by 4 bases and J by 6 bases, with 15 bases between them. Germline CDR1 SGDLS, CDR2 YYNGEE. The CDR3 DNA reads as TGTGCCAGCAGCATAGCGGTGACGGGGGATACGCAGTATTTT. Its translation is CASSIAVTGDTQYF.

The V gene is TRBV9, the J gene TRBJ2-3; 7 bases map to TRBD1. This CDR3 region has 16 residues. The V gene end was trimmed by 2 bases and the J gene end by 2 bases; junction bases not matched to a gene: 8. Germline assignment: CDR1 SGDLS and CDR2 YYNGEE. For the CDR3, the DNA is TGTGCCAGCAGCGTCGGACAGGCTTTGAACACAGATACGCAGTATTTT. Protein: CASSVGQALNTDTQYF.

This chain links TRBV5-1 with TRBJ2-5; 10 positions agree with TRBD1. Germline-derived CDR1 and CDR2 are SGHRS and YFSETQ. The V and J ends lost 4 bases and 5 bases, in that order; junction bases with no gene match: 8. This CDR3 region has 15 residues. In nucleotides, the CDR3 is TGCGCCAGCAGCATAATGACAGGGGGCGGCGAGACCCAGTACTTC. It translates to CASSIMTGGGETQYF. Supplemented by reference TRBV5-1 and TRBJ2-5, the full variable domain reads KAGVTQTPRYLIKTRGQQVTLSCSPISGHRSVSWYQQTPGQGLQFLFEYFSETQRNKGNFPGRFSGRQFSNSRSEMNVSTLELGDSALYLCASSIMTGGGETQYFGPGTRLLVL.

The rearrangement joins TRBV9 to TRBJ2-2; 7 nucleotides line up with TRBD2. The trim removed 4 bases at V and 3 bases at J, leaving 9 bases unmatched. In germline, CDR1 is SGDLS, CDR2 YYNGEE. The length of the CDR3 is 16 residues. As DNA, the CDR3 is TGTGCCAGCAGCCCCCAGCGGGCGGGGGACACCGGGGAGCTGTTTTTT. This encodes CASSPQRAGDTGELFF.

The chain uses TRBV9 and TRBJ2-5, with a weak D call TRBD1 (5 bases). Trimming pared 0 bases from V and 2 bases from J, leaving 14 bases between. Germline V gene sequence: CDR1 SGDLS, CDR2 YYNGEE. This CDR3 comprises 16 residues. CDR3 amino acids: CASSVGGGAIQETQYF. In DNA, the CDR3 is TGTGCCAGCAGCGTAGGAGGTGGGGCAATTCAAGAGACCCAGTACTTC.

The chain is built from TRBV5-6 and TRBJ1-2, with TRBD1 identical over 7 bases. Germline CDR1 SGHDT, CDR2 YYEEEE. Trimming cost V 4 bases and J 13 bases; bases outside gene matches: 10. This CDR3 contains 12 residues. CDR3 region: CASSIRQGRITF. The CDR3 DNA sequence: TGTGCCAGCAGCATCCGACAGGGACGTATCACCTTC. Combining the CDR3 with reference TRBV5-6 and TRBJ1-2 gives the whole variable domain DAGVTQSPTHLIKTRGQQVTLRCSPKSGHDTVSWYQQALGQGPQFIFQYYEEEERQRGNFPDRFSGHQFPNYSSELNVNALLLGDSALYLCASSIRQGRITFGSGTRLTVV.

The chain combines TRBV27 with TRBJ2-3; 7 nucleotides align to TRBD1. The CDR3 consists of 15 residues. V dropped 6 bases and J dropped 4; count of bases not matched to a gene: 10. Germline V gene lookup returns CDR1 MNHEY and CDR2 SMNVEV (reference sequence). In nucleotides, the CDR3 is TGTGCCAGCAGCATTCGACAGGGCTGGTCAGATACGCAGTATTTT. This translates into CASSIRQGWSDTQYF.

This chain uses TRBV27 with TRBJ1-1; D unresolved. V lost 5 bases and J 5 bases, leaving 18 bases between the germline ends. CDR3 length: 15 amino acids. The germline V gene encodes CDR1 MNHEY and CDR2 SMNVEV (reference sequence). The CDR3 DNA follows: TGTGCCAGCAGTCCGCTCCCAGGCTCGTGGACTGAAGCTTTCTTT. Translated, it gives CASSPLPGSWTEAFF.

This chain connects TRBV10-3 to TRBJ2-2; perhaps TRBD2 as D (5 bases). Germline V gives CDR1 ENHRY, CDR2 SYGVKD. The CDR3 covers 16 residues. V dropped 10 bases and J dropped 1 base, with 19 bases sitting between them. In nucleotides, the CDR3 is TGTGCCACAAGCGAGGGTCCGGATGGGAACACCGGGGAGCTGTTTTTT. Protein sequence: CATSEGPDGNTGELFF.

The count of this clone is one. The CDR3 bases are TGTGCCAGCAGCTTAGTGGGTGCGGAGAACTATGGCTACACCTTC. This encodes CASSLVGAENYGYTF. The chain has TRBV7-2 and TRBJ1-2; D is undetermined. CDR1 is SGHTA and CDR2 is FQGNSA in the germline V gene. V was trimmed by 1 base and J by 2 bases, leaving 11 bases between them. The CDR3 extends over 15 amino acids.

This clone was counted a single time. This chain links TRBV6-5 with TRBJ1-5; 8 bases agree with TRBD1. The CDR3 is 12 residues long. J was trimmed by 8 bases and V by 6 bases; bases with no gene match: 3. The V gene's germline CDR1 is MNHEY and CDR2 SVGAGI. The CDR3 bases are TGTGCCAGCAGCGACAGGGGTAAGCCCCAGCATTTT. It codes for CASSDRGKPQHF.

The CDR3 DNA follows: TGTGCCATAGGAGATGGCACCGGGGAGCTGTTTTTT. It encodes CAIGDGTGELFF. The chain recombines TRBV10-3 with TRBJ2-2; D gene ambiguous. The germline V gene encodes CDR1 ENHRY and CDR2 SYGVKD. CDR3 length equals 12 residues. V lost 9 bases and J lost 4, with 9 bases in between.